Listed below are T cell receptor beta chains from one sample, sequenced in a study of blood T cells in healthy people across ages. TCRdb re-derived calls from the 5' RACE reads in MiXCR, one entry per CDR3 protein. The data hold 630,000 or so distinct CDR3 sequences, with around 31% observed a single time. Input material: blood. These receptors all come from an elderly woman in good health. Both conserved end residues are part of each CDR3. A D gene is named only where the DNA matches it firmly. Clone size is shown for a subset of rows, as once, few, many or a class of expanded clone.

clone_size	d_call	j_call	v_call	cdr3_nt	cdr3_aa
-	TRBD1	TRBJ2-3	TRBV24-1	TGTGCCACCAGTGACAGGACAGGGGCGCAGTATTTT	CATSDRTGAQYF
-	TRBD1	TRBJ1-5	TRBV2	TGTGCCAGCATGAGGGGGCGCGGGCAGCCCCAGCATTTT	CASMRGRGQPQHF
many	TRBD2	TRBJ2-1	TRBV9	TGTGCCAGCAGCGCCCGCCACGGAGCGGGAGGCTACAATGAGCAGTTCTTC	CASSARHGAGGYNEQFF
many	-	TRBJ1-2	TRBV27	TGTGCCAGCAGTTTATGGGGGGCAGGGGGCTACACCTTC	CASSLWGAGGYTF
many	-	TRBJ2-7	TRBV12-3/TRBV12-4	TGTGCCAGCAGGGCGCTCTACGAGCAGTACTTC	CASRALYEQYF
-	-	TRBJ2-7	TRBV6-5	TGTGCCAGCAGTTCCGTTCCGAGCTCCTACGAGCAGTACTTC	CASSSVPSSYEQYF
many	TRBD2	TRBJ2-5	TRBV14	TGTGCCAGCAGCCATAGGACTAGCGGGGTGGAGACCCAGTACTTC	CASSHRTSGVETQYF
few	-	TRBJ1-5	TRBV5-5	TGTGCCAGCAGCTTAGGCCACCCCGCTCAGCCCCAGCATTTT	CASSLGHPAQPQHF
many	-	TRBJ1-5	TRBV20-1	TGCAGTGCTAGAGATCCGCAGGGCAATCAGCCCCAGCATTTT	CSARDPQGNQPQHF
-	-	TRBJ2-5	TRBV20-1	TGCAGTGCTAGAGATTGGCAGGGAGAGACCCAGTACTTC	CSARDWQGETQYF